This T cell receptor beta chain derives from a study of T cell changes during pregnancy in multiple sclerosis. Libraries were prepared by immunoSEQ multiplex PCR; TCRdb keeps only in-frame clonotypes and omits some of them. The sample carries around 78,000 clones, roughly nine tenths recorded once. The receptor comes from a female donor in good health, enrolled as a control in a pregnancy study. This specimen was peripheral blood, taken in the third trimester of pregnancy.

The CDR3 here is CASSGGPGNQPQHF. The DNA of the CDR3 is TGTGCCAGCAGTGGGGGGCCGGGGAATCAGCCCCAGCATTTT. The J gene is TRBJ1-5, the V gene TRBV6-1; TRBD1 is a possible D gene (6 bases). Germline CDR1 MNHNS, CDR2 SASEGT. This CDR3 has 14 amino acids. V was clipped by 4 bases and J by 4 bases, with 11 bases between them.